Reported below is one TCR beta chain. This entry is derived from a study of neoadjuvant anti-PD-1 for oral cavity cancer. Turning to the study itself: Before surgery, most patients got three to four biweekly 3 mg/kg nivolumab doses. Patients without progression got a fourth dose around day 43.

Method: immunoSEQ multiplex PCR; TCRdb's copy keeps in-frame clones and lacks some. The sample has over 14,000 clones, about two thirds seen once. The patients had HPV-negative, locally advanced oral cavity squamous cell carcinoma. This specimen consisted of PBMCs, obtained before nivolumab (anti-PD-1) treatment. The clonotype comes from a person aged 35 to 85 with oral cavity squamous cell carcinoma.

The CDR3 DNA reads as TGCGCCAGCAGCCCATCCCGTTGGCCGAGACTAAATCAGCCCCAGCATTTT. It is translated as CASSPSRWPRLNQPQHF. The gene calls are TRBV4-1 and TRBJ1-5; D call uncertain. There are 17 residues in the CDR3. The ends were cut back, 4 bases at V and 4 bases at J, with 20 bases in the middle. Germline V gene lookup returns CDR1 MGHRA and CDR2 YSYEKL.